This TCR beta chain was documented in a study of blood T cells in healthy people across ages. Whole-study context: About one barcoded beta molecule was captured per two T cells (by template switching).

Primers used in a second PCR of about 7 to 12 cycles were a sample-barcoded 5' primer and a J-beta primer mix. A template-switch adaptor containing 12 random nucleotides labeled each cDNA molecule. In TCRdb, the 5' RACE reads were re-called with MiXCR into one record per CDR3 protein. The data hold under 1 million distinct CDR3 sequences, with under 55% observed a single time. This clonotype originated in a man aged 55 to 70 in good health. What was sequenced was blood.

The CDR3 bases are TGCAGCGTTGATAGGGGACAGACCTTGAACACTGAAGCTTTCTTT. Residues: CSVDRGQTLNTEAFF. The chain couples TRBV29-1 to TRBJ1-1, with TRBD1 matching 7 bases. The CDR3 loop spans 15 amino acids. The V and J ends lost 3 bases and 0 bases, in that order; junction bases with no gene match: 7. In germline, CDR1 is SQVTM, CDR2 ANQGSEA.